This is a list of T cell receptor beta chains from one sample in a study of shared clonotypes between healthy human individuals. Profiled with immunoSEQ multiplex PCR; TCRdb holds only in-frame clones, not every one. The sample yields some 1,900,000 clones, roughly 95% seen once. What was sequenced was naive CD8+ T cells sorted from blood. The receptors were sampled from a man younger than 30 in good health. Both conserved end residues are part of each CDR3. A D gene is named only where the DNA matches it firmly. Clone size is not always given. Where it is, it says once, few, many or a class for expanded clones.

.	TRBV25-1	TRBJ2-2	.	TGTGCCAGCAGTGCTTACACCGGGGAGCTGTTTTTT	CASSAYTGELFF
TRBD1	TRBV27	TRBJ2-3	.	TGTGCCAGCAGTCTTTGGACAGGGAGGCCAGATACGCAGTATTTT	CASSLWTGRPDTQYF
.	TRBV19	TRBJ2-6	.	TGTGCCAGTAGTATCCCCGGCGGTGGTTTTCTCGGGGCCAACGTCCTGACTTTC	CASSIPGGGFLGANVLTF
.	TRBV19	TRBJ1-1	few	TGTGCCAGTAGTATAGATCGAGAAGGGTTGAACACTGAAGCTTTCTTT	CASSIDREGLNTEAFF
.	TRBV5-1	TRBJ2-1	.	TGCGCCAGCGCGGAGAGATTTGGGGGTGAGCAGTTCTTC	CASAERFGGEQFF
.	TRBV30	TRBJ1-1	.	TGTGCCTGGAGTGTACTAGGGCACACTGAAGCTTTCTTT	CAWSVLGHTEAFF
.	TRBV11-2	TRBJ2-3	.	TGTGCCAGCCCCGCGCCGGGGGCCGCCGACACAGATACGCAGTATTTT	CASPAPGAADTDTQYF
.	TRBV27	TRBJ2-3	.	TGTGCCAGCAGTACCTCCTTTGAAGCGGAAGGGACAGATACGCAGTATTTT	CASSTSFEAEGTDTQYF
TRBD1	TRBV30	TRBJ2-1	.	TGTGCCTGGGGGTCTCCGGGACAGAGCTCCTACAATGAGCAGTTCTTC	CAWGSPGQSSYNEQFF
.	TRBV5-4	TRBJ2-3	once	TGTGCCAGCACATGGTCCTCCGGGGGAGATACGCAGTATTTT	CASTWSSGGDTQYF
.	TRBV27	TRBJ2-7	.	TGTGCCAGCAGTTACTCCACAGGGCCCCTGGGGACTTACGAGCAGTACTTC	CASSYSTGPLGTYEQYF
.	TRBV27	TRBJ2-7	.	TGTGCCAGCAGTTTACTCGGACAGCCCAAGTACGAGCAGTACTTC	CASSLLGQPKYEQYF
TRBD2	TRBV6-5	TRBJ2-3	.	TGTGCCAGCAGTTCCGGGACTAGCCCTCACGATACGCAGTATTTT	CASSSGTSPHDTQYF
.	TRBV28	TRBJ1-2	.	TGTGCCAGCAGTTTAGACCTAAGTGGGTATGGCTACACCTTC	CASSLDLSGYGYTF
.	TRBV14	TRBJ1-1	.	TGTGCCAGCAGTGATAGTCGGGCTGAAGCTTTCTTT	CASSDSRAEAFF
.	TRBV27	TRBJ2-6	.	TGTGCCAGCAGTTTCTTAGGAGTCTCTGGGGCCAACGTCCTGACTTTC	CASSFLGVSGANVLTF
.	TRBV7-2	TRBJ1-2	.	TGTGCCAGCAGCTTAGTTAAAGGTGGCGGACAGAACTATGGCTACACCTTC	CASSLVKGGGQNYGYTF
.	TRBV25-1	TRBJ1-1	.	TGTGCCAGCAGTGAACCCCAGGGGTTTGCTGAAGCTTTCTTT	CASSEPQGFAEAFF
.	TRBV2	TRBJ2-7	once	TGTGCCAGCAGTGTAGTCACAGGGTTCAGCTACGAGCAGTACTTC	CASSVVTGFSYEQYF
.	TRBV27	TRBJ2-7	.	TGTGCCAGCGGGGCCCCGTATTCCTACGAGCAGTACTTC	CASGAPYSYEQYF
.	TRBV2	TRBJ2-7	.	TGTGCCAGCATTATAGGACCCCGAGGGAACGAGCAGTACTTC	CASIIGPRGNEQYF
.	TRBV19	TRBJ2-7	.	TGTGCCAGTAGTATGGGAGGGACAGCCTACGAGCAGTACTTC	CASSMGGTAYEQYF
TRBD1	TRBV27	TRBJ1-4	.	TGTGCCAGCAGGGTGATGGGACAGGGGGATGAAAAACTGTTTTTT	CASRVMGQGDEKLFF
.	TRBV7-8	TRBJ1-5	.	TGTGCCAGCAGCTTAGAACTGGGCGTGGAGCCCCAGCATTTT	CASSLELGVEPQHF
.	TRBV7-7	TRBJ2-7	.	TGTGCTAGCAGCGTTAAGGGGGCCCGACTAGCGCCTAATCACTATACCTACGAGCAGTACTTC	CASSVKGARLAPNHYTYEQYF
TRBD2	TRBV4-1	TRBJ2-7	.	TGCGCCAGCAGCCAACAGTCTAGCGGGACCATCTACGAGCAGTACTTC	CASSQQSSGTIYEQYF
TRBD2	TRBV7-2	TRBJ2-7	.	TGTGCCAGCAGCCGACCGGGACTAGCGGGACCAGCCTACGAGCAGTACTTC	CASSRPGLAGPAYEQYF
.	TRBV27	TRBJ2-1	.	TGTGCCAGCAGTTTAAGGGACTCCAGAAGCCCTGAGCAGTTCTTC	CASSLRDSRSPEQFF
.	TRBV7-2	TRBJ1-6	.	TGTGCCAGCAGCTTAGACGGGGCGAGCTCCTATAATTCACCCCTCCACTTT	CASSLDGASSYNSPLHF
TRBD1	TRBV5-4	TRBJ2-5	.	TGTGCCAGCAGCCCCCCGGGACAGCAAGAGACCCAGTACTTC	CASSPPGQQETQYF
TRBD2	TRBV5-1	TRBJ2-1	.	TGCGCCAGCAGCCCGATAGCGGGAGTCGTGGATGAGCAGTTCTTC	CASSPIAGVVDEQFF
.	TRBV6-1	TRBJ1-5	.	TGTGCCAGCAGTGAAAGGGGCGGCAATCAGCCCCAGCATTTT	CASSERGGNQPQHF
.	TRBV28	TRBJ1-6	.	TGTGCCAGCAGCATTCCGGGCGGGAGCTCCTATAATTCACCCCTCCACTTT	CASSIPGGSSYNSPLHF
.	TRBV2	TRBJ1-1	.	TGTGCCAGCACCGAAAGGGGGGAGAAATACACTGAAGCTTTCTTT	CASTERGEKYTEAFF
TRBD1	TRBV10-3	TRBJ2-7	.	TGTGCCATCACCGAAACAGGGGACCTATGGGACGAGCAGTACTTC	CAITETGDLWDEQYF
TRBD1	TRBV5-1	TRBJ2-7	.	TGCGCCAGCAGCCCCCGGACAGGGGTATGGGACGAGCAGTACTTC	CASSPRTGVWDEQYF
TRBD1	TRBV13	TRBJ2-7	once	TGTGCCAGCAGCCGCCCTCAGGGGGCGTTCTACGAGCAGTACTTC	CASSRPQGAFYEQYF
.	TRBV2	TRBJ2-7	.	TGTGCCAGCAGTGTGATCGGCTCCTACGAGCAGTACTTC	CASSVIGSYEQYF
.	TRBV28	TRBJ2-1	.	TGTGCCAGCAGTTTGTCGGGGGCCCTCTACAATGAGCAGTTCTTC	CASSLSGALYNEQFF